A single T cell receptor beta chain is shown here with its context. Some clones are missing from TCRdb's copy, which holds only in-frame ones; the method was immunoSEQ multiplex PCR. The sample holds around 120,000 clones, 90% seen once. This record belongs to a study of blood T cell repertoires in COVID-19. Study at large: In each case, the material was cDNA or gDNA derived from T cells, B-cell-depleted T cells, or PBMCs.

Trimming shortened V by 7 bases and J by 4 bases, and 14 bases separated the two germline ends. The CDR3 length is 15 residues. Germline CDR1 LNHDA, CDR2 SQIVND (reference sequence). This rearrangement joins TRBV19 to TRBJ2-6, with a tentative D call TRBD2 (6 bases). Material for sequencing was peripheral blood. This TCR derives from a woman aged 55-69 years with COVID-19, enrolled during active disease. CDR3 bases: TGTGCCAGTACCTCTCTGGGGGGAGGGGCCAACGTCCTGACTTTC. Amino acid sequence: CASTSLGGGANVLTF.